This TCR beta chain was recorded in a study of beta chain features in type 1 diabetes. Reverse transcription of all isolated RNA meant that expressed TCRB transcripts were sequenced. Only in-frame clones appear in the TCRdb table, and some are missing; sequencing was by immunoSEQ multiplex PCR. The repertoire holds some 330,000 clones, roughly 11% seen once, with more than 0.015% in the top ten. Between the trimmed V and J ends, which lost 2 bases and 5 bases, there was a span of 8 bases. CDR1 LGHNA and CDR2 YSLEER come from the germline V gene. The CDR3 loop spans 13 amino acids. The sequencing input was naive CD4+ T cells from blood. The chain uses TRBV4-3 and TRBJ2-3; D remains unclear. The clonotype comes from a woman in her twenties or thirties in good health. CDR3 residues: CASSQLRGDTQYF. CDR3 in DNA: TGCGCCAGCAGCCAACTACGAGGAGATACGCAGTATTTT.